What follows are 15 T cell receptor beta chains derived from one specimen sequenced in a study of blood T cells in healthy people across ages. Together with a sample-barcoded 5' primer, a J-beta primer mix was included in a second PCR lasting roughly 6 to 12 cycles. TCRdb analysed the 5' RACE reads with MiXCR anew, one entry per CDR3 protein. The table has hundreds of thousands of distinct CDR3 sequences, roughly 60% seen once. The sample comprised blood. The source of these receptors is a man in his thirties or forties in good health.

The CDR3 protein is CSATPYLGGTDTQYF. DNA of the CDR3: TGCAGTGCTACGCCCTATTTGGGAGGCACAGATACGCAGTATTTT. V usage is TRBV20-1 and J usage is TRBJ2-3; the D gene is possibly TRBD2 (5 bases). Germline assignment: CDR1 DFQATT and CDR2 SNEGSKA (reference sequence). This CDR3 contains 15 residues. V shed 4 bases and J shed 1 base, with 15 bases lying between them.

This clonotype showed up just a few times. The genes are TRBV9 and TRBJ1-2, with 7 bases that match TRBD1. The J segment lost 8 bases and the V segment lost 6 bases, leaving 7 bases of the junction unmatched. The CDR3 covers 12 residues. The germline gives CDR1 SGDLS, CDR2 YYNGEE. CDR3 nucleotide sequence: TGTGCCAGCAAGGGGGACAGTCGAGGCTACACCTTC. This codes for CASKGDSRGYTF.

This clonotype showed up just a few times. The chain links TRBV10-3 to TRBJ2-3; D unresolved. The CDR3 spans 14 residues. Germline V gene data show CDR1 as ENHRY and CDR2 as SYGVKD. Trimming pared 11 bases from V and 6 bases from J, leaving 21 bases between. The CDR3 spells CAPYLLSELDTQYF. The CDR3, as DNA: TGTGCCCCTTACTTATTATCCGAGCTGGATACGCAGTATTTT.

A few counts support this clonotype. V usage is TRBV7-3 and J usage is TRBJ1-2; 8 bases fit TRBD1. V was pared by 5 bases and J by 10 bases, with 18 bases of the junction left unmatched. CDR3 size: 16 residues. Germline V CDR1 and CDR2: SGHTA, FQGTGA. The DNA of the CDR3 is TGTGCCAGCAGCCCAGGGGGCACGGCGTCGAGATGGGACTACACCTTC. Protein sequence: CASSPGGTASRWDYTF.

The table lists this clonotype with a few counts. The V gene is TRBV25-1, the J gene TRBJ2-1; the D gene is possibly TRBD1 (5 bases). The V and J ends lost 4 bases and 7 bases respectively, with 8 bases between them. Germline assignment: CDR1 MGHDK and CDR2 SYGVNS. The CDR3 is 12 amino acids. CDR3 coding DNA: TGTGCCAGCAGTGTCAGGGCTAATGAGCAGTTCTTC. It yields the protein CASSVRANEQFF.

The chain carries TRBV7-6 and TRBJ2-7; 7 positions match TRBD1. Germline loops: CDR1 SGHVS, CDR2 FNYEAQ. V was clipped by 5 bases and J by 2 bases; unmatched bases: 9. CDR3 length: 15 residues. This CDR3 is CASSPETGSPYEQYF. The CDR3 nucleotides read TGTGCCAGCAGCCCCGAGACAGGGTCCCCCTACGAGCAGTACTTC.

CDR3 coding DNA: TGTGCCAGCAGCGCCCCAGACACGACCATTCAGTACTTC. Translated: CASSAPDTTIQYF. The chain employs TRBV28 and TRBJ2-4; D unclear. Germline V CDR1 and CDR2: MDHEN, SYDVKM. The CDR3 runs 13 residues. With 6 bases removed from V and 9 bases from J, the gap between germline ends came to 15 bases.

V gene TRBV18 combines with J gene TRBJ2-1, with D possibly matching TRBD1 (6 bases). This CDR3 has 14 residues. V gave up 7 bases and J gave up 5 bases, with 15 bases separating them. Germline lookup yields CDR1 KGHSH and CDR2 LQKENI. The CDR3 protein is CASCQTDRNNEQFF. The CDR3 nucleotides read TGTGCCAGCTGCCAGACCGACAGGAACAATGAGCAGTTCTTC.

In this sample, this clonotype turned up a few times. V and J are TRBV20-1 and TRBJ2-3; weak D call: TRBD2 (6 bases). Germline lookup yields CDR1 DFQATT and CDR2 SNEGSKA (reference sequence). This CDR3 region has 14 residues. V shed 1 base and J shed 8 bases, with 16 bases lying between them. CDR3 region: CSARGPQSGGTQYF. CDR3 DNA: TGCAGTGCTAGAGGGCCGCAGTCCGGGGGTACGCAGTATTTT.

The CDR3 bases are TGTGCCAGCAGCCGCGACGGGTCCTTGCAGGGGACCCAGTACTTC. Protein product: CASSRDGSLQGTQYF. The gene calls are TRBV3-1 and TRBJ2-5, with D perhaps TRBD1 (5 bases). V was pared by 4 bases and J by 7 bases, with 19 bases between. CDR3 length: 15 residues. CDR1 LGHDT and CDR2 YNNKEL come from the germline V gene (reference sequence).

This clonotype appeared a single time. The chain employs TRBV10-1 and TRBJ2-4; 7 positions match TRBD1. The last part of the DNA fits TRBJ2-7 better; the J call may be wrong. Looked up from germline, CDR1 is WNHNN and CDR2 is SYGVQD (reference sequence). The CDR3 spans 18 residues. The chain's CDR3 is CASSEYWQGERRPYEQYF. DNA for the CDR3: TGCGCCAGCAGTGAGTATTGGCAGGGGGAGCGGAGGCCCTACGAGCAGTACTTC.

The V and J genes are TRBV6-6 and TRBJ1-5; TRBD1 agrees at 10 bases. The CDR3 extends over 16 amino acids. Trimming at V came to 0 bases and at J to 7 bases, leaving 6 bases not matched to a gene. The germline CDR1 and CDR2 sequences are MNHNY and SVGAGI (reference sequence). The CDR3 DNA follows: TGTGCCAGCAGTTACTCGATGGGACAGGGGATACAGCCCCAGCATTTT. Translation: CASSYSMGQGIQPQHF.

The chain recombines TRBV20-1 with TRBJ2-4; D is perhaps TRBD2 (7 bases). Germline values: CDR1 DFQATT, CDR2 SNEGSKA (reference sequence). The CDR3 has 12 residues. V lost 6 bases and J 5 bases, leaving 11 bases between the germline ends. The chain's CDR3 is CSAMGGQNIQYF. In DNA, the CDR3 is TGCAGTGCAATGGGGGGGCAAAACATTCAGTACTTC.

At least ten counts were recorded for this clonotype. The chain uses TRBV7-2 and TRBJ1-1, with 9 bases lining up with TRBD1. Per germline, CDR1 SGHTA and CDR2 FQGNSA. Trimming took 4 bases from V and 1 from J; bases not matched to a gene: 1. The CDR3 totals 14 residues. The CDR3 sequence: CASSWGQGNTEAFF. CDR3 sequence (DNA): TGTGCCAGCAGCTGGGGACAGGGGAACACTGAAGCTTTCTTT. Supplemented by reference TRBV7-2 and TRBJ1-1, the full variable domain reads GAGVSQSPSNKVTEKGKDVELRCDPISGHTALYWYRQSLGQGLEFLIYFQGNSAPDKSGLPSDRFSAERTGGSVSTLTIQRTQQEDSAVYLCASSWGQGNTEAFFGQGTRLTVV.

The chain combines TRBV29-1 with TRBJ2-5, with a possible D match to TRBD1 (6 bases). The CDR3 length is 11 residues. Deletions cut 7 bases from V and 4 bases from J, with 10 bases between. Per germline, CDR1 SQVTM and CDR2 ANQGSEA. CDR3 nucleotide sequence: TGCAGCGCTGGGGGCCCAGAGACCCAGTACTTC. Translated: CSAGGPETQYF.